The present entry profiles one TCR beta chain with its context. This clonotype was seen a few times. Its binding antigen is unknown. Within one base of it there is no much larger clone, and no base qualities were kept. The library was generated by PCR. Sequencer: Illumina HiSeq 2500. TCR library preparation used molecular barcoding, with unique molecular identifiers applied to normalize quantification of the TCRbeta repertoire. The public sequencing data were trimmed at Q25 with fastp and processed into clonotypes with MiXCR by TCRdb, which kept only in-frame beta chains. Identical CDR3 protein sequences are pooled into one entry, listed with their most common genes and DNA. The sample records around 130,000 distinct CDR3 sequences, roughly 9% of which are singletons. The top ten hold around 24% of the sample. This specimen belongs to a study of T-cell reconstitution after alpha-beta-depleted transplantation in children (TCRdb year 2016). Regarding the research as a whole: T-cell immune reconstitution after TCRalphabeta/CD19-depleted allogeneic hematopoietic cell transplantation in children was quantitatively tracked in the study by means of TCR repertoire profiling.

The investigation overall reported the following: In some patients, high TCRbeta diversity at day 60 was attributed to recipient T cells and intrathymic progenitors that had survived conditioning. Over the following months the frequencies of hyperexpanded clones went down, and after one year T-cell counts and TCRbeta diversity were mostly credited to newly produced T cells. The apparently early alphabetaT-cell count recovery about two months after transplant was reportedly dependent on only several hundred rapidly expanded clones derived from non-depleted graft cells.

The intended sense of this specimen's treatment or condition label: allogeneic hematopoietic cell transplantation with graft depleted of TCRalphabeta T cells and CD19 B cells. TCRalphabeta/CD19-depleted allogeneic hematopoietic cell grafts were given to the transplant recipients, all of whom were children. In the germline V gene (reference sequence), CDR1 corresponds to MNHEY and CDR2 to SMNVEV. Trimming removed 3 bases from V and 2 bases from J, leaving 8 bases between the germline ends. Inclusive of the bounding cysteine and phenylalanine, the CDR3 is 13 residues long. CDR3 DNA only is kept here, 39 bases in frame from base 1.

This specimen was PBMCs, mostly from graft donor cells, taken 180 days after TCRalphabeta/CD19-depleted stem cell transplant. This receptor was taken from a girl less than two years old who had a stem cell transplant for combined immunodeficiency, so the T cells may come from the graft donor. The chain is made from TRBV27 and TRBJ2-7, with a weak D call of TRBD2 (6 bases match). The CDR3 protein is CASSFGRTYEQYF. The DNA sequence is given as TGTGCCAGCAGTTTCGGGAGAACCTACGAGCAGTACTTC.